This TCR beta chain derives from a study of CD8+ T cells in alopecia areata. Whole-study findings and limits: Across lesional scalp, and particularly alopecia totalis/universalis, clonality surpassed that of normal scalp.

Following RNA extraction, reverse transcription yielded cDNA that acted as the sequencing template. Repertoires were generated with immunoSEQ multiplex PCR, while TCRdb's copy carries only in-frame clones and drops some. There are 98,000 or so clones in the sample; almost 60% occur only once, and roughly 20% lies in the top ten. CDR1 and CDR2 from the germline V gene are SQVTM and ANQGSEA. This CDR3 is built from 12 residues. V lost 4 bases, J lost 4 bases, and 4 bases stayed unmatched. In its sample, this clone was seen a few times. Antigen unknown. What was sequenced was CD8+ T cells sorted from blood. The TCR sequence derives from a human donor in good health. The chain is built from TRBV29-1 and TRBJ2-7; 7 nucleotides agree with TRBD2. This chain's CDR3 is CSVAAGVYEQYF. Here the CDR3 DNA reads TGCAGCGTTGCGGCGGGGGTTTACGAGCAGTACTTC.